The 19 T cell receptor beta chains given below trace back to one sample, sequenced in a study of CD8+ T cells in alopecia areata. cDNA prepared by RNA extraction and subsequent reverse transcription served as the template for sequencing. Data came from immunoSEQ multiplex PCR; TCRdb stores just in-frame clones and leaves some out. The sample comprises fewer than 250,000 clones, about 64% of which are singletons, and about 4% rests with the top ten. The treatment was: oral pan-JAK inhibitor, 5-10 mg twice daily. The sequencing used CD4+ T cells sorted from blood, collected at week 4, from a patient treated with tofacitinib. These receptors all stem from a human donor with alopecia areata.

This clone turned up a few times. CDR3 sequence reads: CASSPGTGELFF. CDR3 DNA: TGTGCCAGCAGTCCGGGGACCGGGGAGCTGTTTTTT. This rearrangement joins TRBV2 to TRBJ2-2; D is perhaps TRBD2 (5 bases). The V and J ends lost 5 bases and 5 bases respectively, with 6 bases between them. This CDR3 has 12 amino acids. In germline, CDR1 is SNHLY, CDR2 FYNNEI.

The chain links TRBV14 to TRBJ2-7; 8 nucleotides agree with TRBD1. Germline lookup yields CDR1 SGHDN and CDR2 FVKESK. The CDR3 sequence is 13 residues long. V was pared by 4 bases and J by 4 bases, with 3 bases of the junction left unmatched. The DNA for the CDR3 is TGTGCCAGCAGCCCTCGGACAGGGTACGAGCAGTACTTC. Its protein product is CASSPRTGYEQYF.

This clone was seen only once. V usage is TRBV7-9 and J usage is TRBJ2-1; no clear D. The V gene's germline CDR1 is SEHNR and CDR2 FQNEAQ (reference sequence). Trimming removed 1 base at V and 6 bases at J, with 7 bases between. This CDR3 is 13 amino acids long. CDR3 sequence (DNA): TGTGCCAGCAGCTTAGTGGTCAGCAATGAGCAGTTCTTC. Translated, it gives CASSLVVSNEQFF.

The chain uses TRBV7-3 and TRBJ2-1; either TRBD1 or TRBD2 may fit D (6 bases each). The CDR3 is made up of 14 amino acids. The germline V gene has CDR1 SGHTA and CDR2 FQGTGA. V lost 5 bases and J lost 6, with 14 bases in between. CDR3: CASSRSGGGNEQFF. DNA for the CDR3: TGTGCCAGCAGCCGAAGCGGAGGGGGCAATGAGCAGTTCTTC. Full variable domain (remainder filled in from reference TRBV7-3 and TRBJ2-1): GAGVSQTPSNKVTEKGKYVELRCDPISGHTALYWYRQSLGQGPEFLIYFQGTGAADDSGLPNDRFFAVRPEGSVSTLKIQRTERGDSAVYLCASSRSGGGNEQFFGPGTRLTVL.

The rearrangement joins TRBV6-6 to TRBJ1-1; D remains ambiguous. The CDR3 length is 16 residues. Deletions cut 8 bases from V and 1 base from J, with 20 bases between. Germline V gene data show CDR1 as MNHNY and CDR2 as SVGAGI (reference sequence). In DNA, the CDR3 is TGTGCCAGCGGGGAAGGAAGTGGGCATGGGAACACTGAAGCTTTCTTT. Encoded protein: CASGEGSGHGNTEAFF.

This chain links TRBV7-2 with TRBJ2-3; perhaps TRBD2 as D (7 bases). Germline loops: CDR1 SGHTA, CDR2 FQGNSA. With 1 base removed from V and 0 bases from J, the gap between germline ends came to 11 bases. The CDR3 spans 16 residues. DNA of the CDR3: TGTGCCAGCAGCTTAGTTGGGGGGGCTAGCACAGATACGCAGTATTTT. This translates into CASSLVGGASTDTQYF.

This clone was counted a few times. V usage is TRBV11-2 and J usage is TRBJ2-3; D may correspond to TRBD1 or TRBD2 (5 bases each). The germline V gene has CDR1 SGHAT and CDR2 FQNNGV. CDR3 length equals 15 residues. V was shortened by 0 bases and J by 7 bases, with 14 bases between the two germline ends. This CDR3 reads CASSLDGLGVNTQYF. The CDR3, as DNA: TGTGCCAGCAGCTTAGATGGGTTGGGGGTTAATACGCAGTATTTT.

This rearrangement joins TRBV30 to TRBJ2-3; 9 nucleotides match TRBD2. The CDR3 spans 16 residues. Germline trimming cut 2 bases from V and 2 bases from J; bases unmatched to any gene: 8. The germline V gene has CDR1 GTSNPN and CDR2 SVGIG (reference sequence). The CDR3 loop is CAWSLAGTQPTDTQYF. The CDR3 DNA sequence: TGTGCCTGGAGTCTAGCGGGGACACAGCCCACAGATACGCAGTATTTT. The full variable domain, its missing parts supplied by reference TRBV30 and TRBJ2-3, is SQTIHQWPATLVQPVGSPLSLECTVEGTSNPNLYWYRQAAGRGLQLLFYSVGIGQISSEVPQNLSASRPQDRQFILSSKKLLLSDSGFYLCAWSLAGTQPTDTQYFGPGTRLTVL.

The chain couples TRBV11-2 to TRBJ2-3; no clear D. This CDR3 has 12 residues. The germline V and J ends were trimmed by 5 bases and 2 bases, with 5 bases remaining between them. Germline CDR1 reads SGHAT; CDR2 reads FQNNGV. The chain's CDR3 is CASSKYTDTQYF. CDR3 bases: TGTGCCAGCAGCAAGTACACAGATACGCAGTATTTT. Filled out from reference TRBV11-2 and TRBJ2-3, the complete variable domain reads EAGVAQSPRYKIIEKRQSVAFWCNPISGHATLYWYQQILGQGPKLLIQFQNNGVVDDSQLPKDRFSAERLKGVDSTLKIQPAKLEDSAVYLCASSKYTDTQYFGPGTRLTVL.

This clone was detected a few times. The V and J genes are TRBV5-5 and TRBJ1-6; D unresolved. Trimming left V 3 bases short and J 10 bases short, with 17 bases between. Germline V gene lookup returns CDR1 SGHKS and CDR2 YYEKEE (reference sequence). The CDR3 is 15 amino acids. This CDR3 is CASSSETAGRSPLHF. The CDR3, as DNA: TGTGCCAGCAGCTCCGAAACGGCCGGGAGATCACCCCTCCACTTT.

This clone was seen a handful of times. V gene TRBV6-5 combines with J gene TRBJ2-5; D gene ambiguous. Germline V gene sequence: CDR1 MNHEY, CDR2 SVGAGI. The CDR3 is made up of 15 amino acids. V was clipped by 0 bases and J by 5 bases, with 13 bases between them. The CDR3 loop reads CASSYSSSAAETQYF. As DNA, the CDR3 is TGTGCCAGCAGTTACTCCTCCTCGGCGGCGGAGACCCAGTACTTC.

The V gene is TRBV27, the J gene TRBJ2-1; the D gene could be TRBD1 or TRBD2 (5 bases each). From germline, CDR1 is MNHEY and CDR2 SMNVEV (reference sequence). Between the trimmed V and J ends, which lost 0 bases and 14 bases, there was a span of 11 bases. The CDR3 extends over 12 amino acids. The CDR3 DNA reads as TGTGCCAGCAGTTTATCGGGGACCAGGGAGTTCTTC. It encodes CASSLSGTREFF.

This rearrangement joins TRBV25-1 to TRBJ1-2; D uncertain. V was pared by 4 bases and J by 4 bases, with 7 bases between. CDR3 length: 12 amino acids. Germline lookup yields CDR1 MGHDK and CDR2 SYGVNS. The CDR3 nucleotides read TGTGCCAGCAGTGCCTCGGGCTATGGCTACACCTTC. It is translated as CASSASGYGYTF.

The CDR3 bases are TGTGCCAGCAACGACCCCCGACAGGGCGGATACAATGAGCAGTTCTTC. Encoded protein: CASNDPRQGGYNEQFF. The genes are TRBV5-4 and TRBJ2-1; the match to TRBD1 covers 7 bases. The CDR3 length is 16 residues. CDR1 SGHNT and CDR2 YYREEE come from the germline V gene (reference sequence). The J segment lost 4 bases and the V segment lost 6 bases, leaving 13 bases of the junction unmatched.

This clone was observed a few times. This rearrangement joins TRBV29-1 to TRBJ2-1; tentatively, D is TRBD2 (6 bases). From germline, CDR1 is SQVTM and CDR2 ANQGSEA. V gave up 1 base and J gave up 8 bases, with 9 bases separating them. This CDR3 comprises 12 residues. As DNA, the CDR3 is TGCAGCGTTGAAGGGGGCGGGGATGAGCAGTTCTTC. The encoded protein is CSVEGGGDEQFF.

This clone was detected ten times or more. V gene TRBV7-2 combines with J gene TRBJ1-6, with D possibly TRBD1 on 5 matching bases. V was cut by 1 base and J by 1 base, with 8 bases left in between. This CDR3 spans 16 amino acids. Germline assignment: CDR1 SGHTA and CDR2 FQGNSA. In DNA, the CDR3 is TGTGCCAGCAGCTTAGAATGGGGGTCCTATAATTCACCCCTCCACTTT. Translating it yields CASSLEWGSYNSPLHF.

V gene TRBV25-1 combines with J gene TRBJ1-1; maybe TRBD1 (5 bases). CDR3 length: 12 residues. The V end was cut by 8 bases, the J end by 5 bases, with 12 bases between. The germline gives CDR1 MGHDK, CDR2 SYGVNS. In DNA form, the CDR3 reads TGTGCCAGCGCGGGGGAAGAGACTGAAGCTTTCTTT. Its translation: CASAGEETEAFF.

This clone showed up just once. The chain is built from TRBV27 and TRBJ1-5; D remains unclear. The V end was cut by 3 bases, the J end by 7 bases, with 13 bases between. Germline V gives CDR1 MNHEY, CDR2 SMNVEV (reference sequence). The CDR3 spans 14 residues. The CDR3 bases are TGTGCCAGCAGTTTGCGGCCAGGCTTCCAGCCCCAGCATTTT. Translating it yields CASSLRPGFQPQHF.

The chain carries TRBV20-1 and TRBJ1-1; D may be TRBD1 (6 bases). Deletions cut 3 bases from V and 7 bases from J, with 6 bases between. Germline CDR1 and CDR2: DFQATT and SNEGSKA (reference sequence). CDR3 size: 10 residues. CDR3 residues: CSASRGEAFF. The CDR3 coding sequence is TGCAGTGCTAGCAGGGGTGAAGCTTTCTTT.